Listed below are T cell receptor beta chains from one sample, sequenced in a study of memory CD4+ T cells and cytomegalovirus serostatus. Assay used: immunoSEQ multiplex PCR; TCRdb lists only in-frame clones, some missing. The table has about 44,000 clones, less than 85% seen once. Sequenced sample: memory CD4+ T cells from blood. These receptors originate from an adult in good health and CMV-seronegative. CDR3s include the opening cysteine and the closing phenylalanine or tryptophan. D genes are given only for firm matches. Not every row has a clone size; where given, it reads once, few, many or a size class.

TRBJ2-7 many TRBV4-1 16 TRBD2 TGCGCCAGCAGCCAAGAGAAGCGGGGGGGCCGTCACGAGCAGTACTTC CASSQEKRGGRHEQYF
TRBJ2-7 - TRBV5-1 14 - TGCGCCAGCAGCTTGGCGACGCAGGGCGACGAGCAGTACTTC CASSLATQGDEQYF
TRBJ2-7 - TRBV5-1 14 - TGCGCCAGCAGCTTGGCCGGGACCTCCTACGAGCAGTACTTC CASSLAGTSYEQYF
TRBJ1-1 - TRBV7-9 16 - TGTGCCAGCAGCTTAGTATTGCGGATTTACAACACTGAAGCTTTCTTT CASSLVLRIYNTEAFF
TRBJ2-7 - TRBV5-4 15 TRBD1 TGTGCCAGCAGCTTGGCGGGACAGGGTGGGTACGAGCAGTACTTC CASSLAGQGGYEQYF
TRBJ2-2 - TRBV18 17 - TGTGCCAGCTCACCACCGTCGTGGGGTTCGATAACCGGGGAGCTGTTTTTT CASSPPSWGSITGELFF
TRBJ1-1 - TRBV9 16 - TGTGCCAGCAGCGTGGGGGGCAGCTCCTTAGCCACTGAAGCTTTCTTT CASSVGGSSLATEAFF
TRBJ1-5 - TRBV20-1 11 - TGCAGTGCTAGGGGGAGCTGGCCCCAGCATTTT CSARGSWPQHF
TRBJ1-1 - TRBV28 14 TRBD1 TGTGCCAGCAGTTACGCAGGGGGGCACACTGAAGCTTTCTTT CASSYAGGHTEAFF
TRBJ2-5 - TRBV7-3 13 - TGTGCCAGCAGCCCAGGGTTTTTAGAGACCCAGTACTTC CASSPGFLETQYF
TRBJ2-7 - TRBV7-2 13 - TGTGCCAGCAGCTCCGGGGGGCATGCCGAGCAGTACTTC CASSSGGHAEQYF
TRBJ2-5 - TRBV2 16 TRBD2 TGTGCCAGCAGTGTACAGCGGGGGGGGCCGAAAGAGACCCAGTACTTC CASSVQRGGPKETQYF
TRBJ2-3 - TRBV2 14 - TGTGCCAGCAGTGGGACAGAGAGCACAGATACGCAGTATTTT CASSGTESTDTQYF
TRBJ1-3 - TRBV7-2 17 - TGTGCCAGCAGCTTAGCACCTACAGGCGTCTCTGGAAACACCATATATTTT CASSLAPTGVSGNTIYF
TRBJ2-1 - TRBV19 16 - TGTGCCAGTAGTGGGTTGAAGGCCCCACAAAATGGTGAGCAGTTCTTC CASSGLKAPQNGEQFF
TRBJ2-1 - TRBV7-3 16 TRBD1 TGTGCCAGCAGCGCGTCATCCGGGACAGGGGGAAGTGAGCAGTTCTTC CASSASSGTGGSEQFF
TRBJ2-6 - TRBV10-3 14 - TGTGCCTTATCAATTGGACCTGGGGCCAACGTCCTGACTTTC CALSIGPGANVLTF
TRBJ2-3 - TRBV7-9 15 TRBD2 TGTGCCAGCAGATCCCTAGCGGGCTACACAGATACGCAGTATTTT CASRSLAGYTDTQYF
TRBJ2-1 - TRBV4-1 15 - TGCGCCAGCAGCCAAAGAACAGGGATGTACAATGAGCAGTTCTTC CASSQRTGMYNEQFF
TRBJ1-5 - TRBV19 16 - TGTGCCAGTAGTAAATTCCGGGACACCACGGGTCAGCCCCAGCATTTT CASSKFRDTTGQPQHF
TRBJ2-1 - TRBV30 17 - TGTGCCTGGAGTGTGGGTGCCGGGACTCCTTCCTACAATGAGCAGTTCTTC CAWSVGAGTPSYNEQFF
TRBJ1-1 once TRBV6-5 14 - TGTGCCAGTAGCCGGGACCGGCGGAACACTGAAGCTTTCTTT CASSRDRRNTEAFF
TRBJ1-2 - TRBV2 13 - TGTGCCAGCAACGGGGTGGGGGGCTATGGCTACACCTTC CASNGVGGYGYTF
TRBJ1-5 - TRBV11-3 16 - TGTGCCAGCAGCAATTATGGGGGGAAGGGGGGCCAGCCCCAGCATTTT CASSNYGGKGGQPQHF